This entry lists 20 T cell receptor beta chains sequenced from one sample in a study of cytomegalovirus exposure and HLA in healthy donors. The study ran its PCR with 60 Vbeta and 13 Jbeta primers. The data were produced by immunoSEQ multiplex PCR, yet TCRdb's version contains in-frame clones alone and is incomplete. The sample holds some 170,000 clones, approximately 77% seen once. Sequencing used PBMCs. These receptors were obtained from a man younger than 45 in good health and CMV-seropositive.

The CDR3 bases are TGTGCCAGCAGCCCAGGGATTTTAACTAGCACAGATACGCAGTATTTT. Protein sequence: CASSPGILTSTDTQYF. V and J are TRBV7-9 and TRBJ2-3; TRBD1 might be the D (5 bases). CDR1 and CDR2 (germline): SEHNR, FQNEAQ (reference sequence). V was shortened by 5 bases and J by 0 bases, with 15 bases between the two germline ends. The CDR3 has 16 residues.

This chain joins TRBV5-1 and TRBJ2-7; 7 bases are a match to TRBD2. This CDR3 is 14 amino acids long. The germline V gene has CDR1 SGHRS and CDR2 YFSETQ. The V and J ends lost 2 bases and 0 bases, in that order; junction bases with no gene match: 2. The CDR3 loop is CASSFGGTSYEQYF. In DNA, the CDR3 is TGCGCCAGCAGCTTCGGGGGGACCTCCTACGAGCAGTACTTC. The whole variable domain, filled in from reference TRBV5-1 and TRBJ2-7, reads KAGVTQTPRYLIKTRGQQVTLSCSPISGHRSVSWYQQTPGQGLQFLFEYFSETQRNKGNFPGRFSGRQFSNSRSEMNVSTLELGDSALYLCASSFGGTSYEQYFGPGTRLTVT.

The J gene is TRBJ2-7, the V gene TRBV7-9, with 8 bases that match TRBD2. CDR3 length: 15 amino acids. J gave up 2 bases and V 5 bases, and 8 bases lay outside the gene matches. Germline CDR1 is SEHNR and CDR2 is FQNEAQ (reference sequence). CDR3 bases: TGTGCCAGCAGCCCGCCGGGACTAGAAACCTACGAGCAGTACTTC. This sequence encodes CASSPPGLETYEQYF.

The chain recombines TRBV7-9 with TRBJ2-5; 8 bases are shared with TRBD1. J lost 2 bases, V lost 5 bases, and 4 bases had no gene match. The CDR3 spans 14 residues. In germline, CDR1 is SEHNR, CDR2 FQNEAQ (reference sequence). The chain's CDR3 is CASSADREQETQYF. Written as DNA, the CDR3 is TGTGCCAGCAGCGCGGACAGGGAACAAGAGACCCAGTACTTC.

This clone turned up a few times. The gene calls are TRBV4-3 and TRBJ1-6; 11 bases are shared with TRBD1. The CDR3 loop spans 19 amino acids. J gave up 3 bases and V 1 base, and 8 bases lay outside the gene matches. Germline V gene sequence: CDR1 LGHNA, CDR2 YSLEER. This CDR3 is CASSQGVGGQGVYNSPLHF. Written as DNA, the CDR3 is TGCGCCAGCAGCCAAGGGGTGGGGGGACAGGGGGTCTATAATTCACCCCTCCACTTT.

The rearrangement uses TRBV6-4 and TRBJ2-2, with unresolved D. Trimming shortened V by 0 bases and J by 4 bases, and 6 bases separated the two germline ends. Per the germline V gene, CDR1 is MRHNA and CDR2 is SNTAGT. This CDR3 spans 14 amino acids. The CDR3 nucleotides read TGTGCCAGCAGTGACTCATTATTCACCGGGGAGCTGTTTTTT. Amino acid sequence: CASSDSLFTGELFF.

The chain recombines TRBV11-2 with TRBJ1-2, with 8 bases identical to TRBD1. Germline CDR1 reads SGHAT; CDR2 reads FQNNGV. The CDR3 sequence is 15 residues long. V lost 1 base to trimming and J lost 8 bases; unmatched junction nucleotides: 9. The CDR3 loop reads CASSLVGQGAQGYTF. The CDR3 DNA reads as TGTGCCAGCAGCTTAGTAGGGCAGGGGGCTCAGGGCTACACCTTC.

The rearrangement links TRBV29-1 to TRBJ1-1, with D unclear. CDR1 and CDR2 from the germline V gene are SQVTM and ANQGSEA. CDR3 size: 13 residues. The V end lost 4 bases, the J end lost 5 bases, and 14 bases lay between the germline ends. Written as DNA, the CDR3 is TGCAGCGTTGTCCCCGTCGTCAGTACTGAAGCTTTCTTT. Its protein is CSVVPVVSTEAFF. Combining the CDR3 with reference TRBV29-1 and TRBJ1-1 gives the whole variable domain SAVISQKPSRDICQRGTSLTIQCQVDSQVTMMFWYRQQPGQSLTLIATANQGSEATYESGFVIDKFPISRPNLTFSTLTVSNMSPEDSSIYLCSVVPVVSTEAFFGQGTRLTVV.

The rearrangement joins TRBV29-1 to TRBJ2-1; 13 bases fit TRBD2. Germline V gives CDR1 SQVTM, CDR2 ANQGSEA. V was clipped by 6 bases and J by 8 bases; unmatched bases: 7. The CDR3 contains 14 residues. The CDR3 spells CSVKTSGGPHEQFF. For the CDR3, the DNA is TGCAGCGTGAAGACTAGCGGGGGGCCACATGAGCAGTTCTTC.

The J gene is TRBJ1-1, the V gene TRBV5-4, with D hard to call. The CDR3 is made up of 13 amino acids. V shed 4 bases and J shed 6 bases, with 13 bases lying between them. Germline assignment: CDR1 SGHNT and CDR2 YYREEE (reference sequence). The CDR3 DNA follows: TGTGCCAGCAGCCCCCGTGGCATGGCTGAAGCTTTCTTT. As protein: CASSPRGMAEAFF.

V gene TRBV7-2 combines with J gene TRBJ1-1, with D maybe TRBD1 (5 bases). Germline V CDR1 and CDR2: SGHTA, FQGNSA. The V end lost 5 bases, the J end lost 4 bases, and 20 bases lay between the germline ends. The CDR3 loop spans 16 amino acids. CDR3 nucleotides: TGTGCCAGCAGCACCCACCACAGGAGGGAGGGCACTGAAGCTTTCTTT. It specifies CASSTHHRREGTEAFF.

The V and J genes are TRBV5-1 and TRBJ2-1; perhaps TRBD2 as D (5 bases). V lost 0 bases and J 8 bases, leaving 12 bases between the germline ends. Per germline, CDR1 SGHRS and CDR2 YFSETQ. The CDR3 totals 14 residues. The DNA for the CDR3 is TGCGCCAGCAGCTTGGGGGAGCGTGGCGATGAGCAGTTCTTC. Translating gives CASSLGERGDEQFF.

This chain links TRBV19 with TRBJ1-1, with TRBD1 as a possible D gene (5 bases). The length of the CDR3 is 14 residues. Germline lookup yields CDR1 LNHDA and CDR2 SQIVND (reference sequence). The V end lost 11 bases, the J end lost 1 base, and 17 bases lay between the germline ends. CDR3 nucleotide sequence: TGTGCCTCAAACTGGGGCCCTAAGAACACTGAAGCTTTCTTT. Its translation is CASNWGPKNTEAFF.

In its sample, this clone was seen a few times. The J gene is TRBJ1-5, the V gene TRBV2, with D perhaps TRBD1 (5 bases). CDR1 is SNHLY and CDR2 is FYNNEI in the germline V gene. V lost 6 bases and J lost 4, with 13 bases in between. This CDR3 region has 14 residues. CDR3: CASRGGTANQPQHF. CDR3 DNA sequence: TGTGCCAGCAGAGGAGGGACTGCAAATCAGCCCCAGCATTTT.

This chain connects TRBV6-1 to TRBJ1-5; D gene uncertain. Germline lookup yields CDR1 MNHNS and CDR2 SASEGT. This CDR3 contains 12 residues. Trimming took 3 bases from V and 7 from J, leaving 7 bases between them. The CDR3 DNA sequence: TGTGCCAGCAGTGAGGCAGAACAGCCCCAGCATTTT. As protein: CASSEAEQPQHF.

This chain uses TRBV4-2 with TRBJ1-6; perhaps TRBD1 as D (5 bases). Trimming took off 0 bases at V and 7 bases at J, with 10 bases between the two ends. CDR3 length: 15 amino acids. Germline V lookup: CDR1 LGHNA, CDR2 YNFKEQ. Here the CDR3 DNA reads TGTGCCAGCAGCCAAGAGGGGGGAATAAATTCACCCCTCCACTTT. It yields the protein CASSQEGGINSPLHF.

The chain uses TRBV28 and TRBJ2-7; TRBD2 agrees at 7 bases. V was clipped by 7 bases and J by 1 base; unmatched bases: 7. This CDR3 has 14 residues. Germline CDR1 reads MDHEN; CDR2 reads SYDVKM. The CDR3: CASKLGGSSYEQYF. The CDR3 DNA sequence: TGTGCCAGCAAACTGGGAGGGAGTTCCTACGAGCAGTACTTC. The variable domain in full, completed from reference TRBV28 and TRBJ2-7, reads DVKVTQSSRYLVKRTGEKVFLECVQDMDHENMFWYRQDPGLGLRLIYFSYDVKMKEKGDIPEGYSVSREKKERFSLILESASTNQTSMYLCASKLGGSSYEQYFGPGTRLTVT.

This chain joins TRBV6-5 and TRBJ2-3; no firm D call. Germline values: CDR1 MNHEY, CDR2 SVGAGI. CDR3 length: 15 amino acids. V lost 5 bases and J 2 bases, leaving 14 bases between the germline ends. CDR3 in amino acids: CASSAAPSTTDTQYF. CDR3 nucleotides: TGTGCCAGCAGTGCTGCCCCTAGTACCACAGATACGCAGTATTTT.

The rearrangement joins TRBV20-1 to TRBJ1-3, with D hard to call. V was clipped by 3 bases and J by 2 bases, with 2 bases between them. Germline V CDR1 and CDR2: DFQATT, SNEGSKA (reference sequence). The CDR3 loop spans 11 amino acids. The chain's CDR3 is CSASTGNTIYF. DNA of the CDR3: TGCAGTGCTAGTACTGGAAACACCATATATTTT.

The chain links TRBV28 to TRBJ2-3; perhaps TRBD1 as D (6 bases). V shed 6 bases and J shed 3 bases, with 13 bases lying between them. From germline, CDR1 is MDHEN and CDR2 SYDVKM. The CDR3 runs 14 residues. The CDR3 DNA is TGTGCCAGCAGCTCAGGACAGTCTACAGATACGCAGTATTTT. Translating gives CASSSGQSTDTQYF.